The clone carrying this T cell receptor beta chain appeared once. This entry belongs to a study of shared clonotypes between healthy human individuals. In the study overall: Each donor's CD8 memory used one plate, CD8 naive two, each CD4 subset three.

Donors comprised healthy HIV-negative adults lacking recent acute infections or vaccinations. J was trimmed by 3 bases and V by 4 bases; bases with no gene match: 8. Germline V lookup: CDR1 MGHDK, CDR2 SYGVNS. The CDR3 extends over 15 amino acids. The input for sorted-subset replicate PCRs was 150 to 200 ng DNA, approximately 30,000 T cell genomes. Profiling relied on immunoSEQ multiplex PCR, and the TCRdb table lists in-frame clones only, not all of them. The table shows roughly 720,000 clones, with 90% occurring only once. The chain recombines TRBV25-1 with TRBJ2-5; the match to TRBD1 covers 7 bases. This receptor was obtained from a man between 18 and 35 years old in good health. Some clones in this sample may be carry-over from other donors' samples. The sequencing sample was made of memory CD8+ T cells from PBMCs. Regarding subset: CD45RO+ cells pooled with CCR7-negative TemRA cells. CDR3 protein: CASSAGTVYEETQYF. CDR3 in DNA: TGTGCCAGCAGTGCCGGGACAGTCTACGAAGAGACCCAGTACTTC.